This entry lists 17 T cell receptor beta chains sequenced from one sample in a study of blood T cell repertoires in COVID-19. Profiling relied on immunoSEQ multiplex PCR, and the TCRdb table lists in-frame clones only, not all of them. The sample contains fewer than 500,000 clones, about four fifths of which appear only once. Sequenced: peripheral blood. These TCRs come from a human donor with acute or convalescent COVID-19. The donor label of this sample is uncertain.

V usage is TRBV4-1 and J usage is TRBJ2-1; D is possibly TRBD2 (6 bases). V lost 0 bases to trimming and J lost 2 bases, with 8 bases between them. The CDR3 extends over 15 amino acids. Germline V gene data show CDR1 as MGHRA and CDR2 as YSYEKL. The CDR3 loop is CASSQEAGTYNEQFF. The CDR3 bases are TGCGCCAGCAGCCAAGAGGCGGGAACCTACAATGAGCAGTTCTTC.

This clone was detected a few times. The rearrangement joins TRBV28 to TRBJ2-4, with D uncertain. Germline V gene sequence: CDR1 MDHEN, CDR2 SYDVKM. The CDR3 is made up of 15 amino acids. V lost 5 bases to trimming and J lost 2 bases, with 13 bases between them. The DNA for the CDR3 is TGTGCCAGCAGTCCCGCAGGTTTAACCAAAAACATTCAGTACTTC. Translating gives CASSPAGLTKNIQYF.

This chain joins TRBV28 and TRBJ1-2; 11 positions match TRBD1. V was clipped by 6 bases and J by 3 bases; unmatched bases: 3. The V gene's germline CDR1 is MDHEN and CDR2 SYDVKM. The CDR3 length is 14 residues. In DNA form, the CDR3 reads TGTGCCAGCAGGGACAGGGGGCGCGACTATGGCTACACCTTC. Translation gives CASRDRGRDYGYTF.

The CDR3 spells CAWSDFGTSGRGEQFF. CDR3 sequence (DNA): TGTGCCTGGAGTGATTTTGGGACTAGCGGGAGAGGTGAGCAGTTCTTC. The chain links TRBV30 to TRBJ2-1, with 14 bases fitting TRBD2. CDR3 length equals 16 residues. V lost 1 base and J lost 9; bases outside the gene matches: 8. The germline V gene has CDR1 GTSNPN and CDR2 SVGIG (reference sequence).

The rearrangement joins TRBV19 to TRBJ2-7, with 7 bases that match TRBD2. V trimming: 3 bases; J trimming: 2 bases; junction bases outside the gene matches: 4. The germline CDR1 and CDR2 sequences are LNHDA and SQIVND (reference sequence). This CDR3 has 14 amino acids. The CDR3 coding sequence is TGTGCCAGTAGTATCCCCGGGAGGCCCTACGAGCAGTACTTC. It specifies CASSIPGRPYEQYF.

The V and J genes are TRBV18 and TRBJ1-6; tentative D call: TRBD1 (6 bases). The CDR3 totals 14 residues. CDR1 KGHSH and CDR2 LQKENI come from the germline V gene. V shed 4 bases and J shed 7 bases, with 11 bases lying between them. The CDR3 here is CASSQNRENSPLHF. CDR3 in DNA: TGTGCCAGCTCACAAAACAGGGAAAATTCACCCCTCCACTTT.

The chain employs TRBV7-9 and TRBJ2-1; TRBD1 matches at 8 bases. Trimming took 1 base from V and 3 from J; bases not matched to a gene: 5. Germline lookup yields CDR1 SEHNR and CDR2 FQNEAQ (reference sequence). CDR3 length: 16 amino acids. The CDR3 region is CASSLEGQVYYNEQFF. The DNA for the CDR3 is TGTGCCAGCAGCTTAGAGGGACAGGTCTACTACAATGAGCAGTTCTTC.

The rearrangement uses TRBV28 and TRBJ2-7, with 7 positions matching TRBD1. The V segment lost 5 bases and the J segment 2 bases; nucleotides outside the gene matches: 9. Germline V gene sequence: CDR1 MDHEN, CDR2 SYDVKM. This CDR3 has 15 residues. CDR3 coding DNA: TGTGCCAGCAGTCCCAAGGGGGCCAGGACCTACGAGCAGTACTTC. Encoded protein: CASSPKGARTYEQYF.

This chain connects TRBV9 to TRBJ2-3, with TRBD2 matching 9 bases. The CDR3 length is 17 residues. V gave up 0 bases and J gave up 2 bases; unmatched junction bases: 7. Germline CDR1 reads SGDLS; CDR2 reads YYNGEE. In DNA, the CDR3 is TGTGCCAGCAGCGTAGGACTGCTAGCGGGGACCACAGATACGCAGTATTTT. Protein: CASSVGLLAGTTDTQYF. Full variable domain (missing parts from reference TRBV9 and TRBJ2-3): DSGVTQTPKHLITATGQRVTLRCSPRSGDLSVYWYQQSLDQGLQFLIQYYNGEERAKGNILERFSAQQFPDLHSELNLSSLELGDSALYFCASSVGLLAGTTDTQYFGPGTRLTVL.

This clone appeared once. The V gene is TRBV14, the J gene TRBJ2-1; tentatively, D is TRBD2 (5 bases). This CDR3 has 15 amino acids. Germline values: CDR1 SGHDN, CDR2 FVKESK. Trimming took 1 base from V and 3 from J, leaving 10 bases between them. In DNA form, the CDR3 reads TGTGCCAGCAGCCAAGTGGGAGAAGGCTACAATGAGCAGTTCTTC. The encoded protein is CASSQVGEGYNEQFF.

The rearrangement uses TRBV11-2 and TRBJ2-7; the D gene is possibly TRBD1 (6 bases). Germline V lookup: CDR1 SGHAT, CDR2 FQNNGV. CDR3 length equals 16 residues. V was clipped by 3 bases and J by 3 bases, with 18 bases between them. The CDR3 region is CASSFRQGMGFYEQYF. CDR3 nucleotide sequence: TGTGCCAGCAGCTTCCGTCAGGGGATGGGATTCTACGAGCAGTACTTC.

V usage is TRBV19 and J usage is TRBJ1-6; D is uncertain. The germline gives CDR1 LNHDA, CDR2 SQIVND (reference sequence). Trimming left V 8 bases short and J 1 base short, with 9 bases between. The CDR3 is 14 residues long. The CDR3 sequence: CASRQASYNSPLHF. CDR3 DNA: TGTGCCAGTCGGCAGGCTTCCTATAATTCACCCCTCCACTTT.

This chain uses TRBV19 with TRBJ1-4, with D tentatively TRBD1 (6 bases). The CDR3 sequence is 15 residues long. V was cut by 3 bases and J by 4 bases, with 12 bases left in between. Per germline, CDR1 LNHDA and CDR2 SQIVND (reference sequence). The CDR3 nucleotides read TGTGCCAGTAGTATGCGGCGACAGGTTAATGAAAAACTGTTTTTT. Amino acids: CASSMRRQVNEKLFF.

The chain has TRBV30 and TRBJ1-1; tentative D call: TRBD1 (5 bases). CDR1 GTSNPN and CDR2 SVGIG come from the germline V gene (reference sequence). V lost 3 bases and J lost 4, with 12 bases in between. The CDR3 contains 13 residues. The CDR3 DNA reads TGTGCCTGGAGGCTAGGAGGGACCACTGAAGCTTTCTTT. It encodes CAWRLGGTTEAFF.

The J gene is TRBJ2-1, the V gene TRBV30, with 14 positions matching TRBD2. Germline V gene lookup returns CDR1 GTSNPN and CDR2 SVGIG (reference sequence). CDR3 length equals 15 residues. The V and J ends lost 3 bases and 5 bases, in that order; junction bases with no gene match: 3. The CDR3 DNA is TGTGCCTGGAGGGGGACTAGCGGGGGTAACAATGAGCAGTTCTTC. Encoded protein: CAWRGTSGGNNEQFF.

The V gene is TRBV5-4, the J gene TRBJ2-2; D perhaps matches TRBD2 (6 bases). Germline V lookup: CDR1 SGHNT, CDR2 YYREEE (reference sequence). The germline V and J ends were trimmed by 0 bases and 6 bases, with 12 bases remaining between them. The CDR3 length is 15 residues. The CDR3 coding sequence is TGTGCCAGCAGCTTGGGAGGGAGGCAGGCCGGGGAGCTGTTTTTT. Translation: CASSLGGRQAGELFF.

The chain couples TRBV5-1 to TRBJ1-1, with 7 positions matching TRBD1. Unmatched junction bases numbered 8, after V lost 4 bases and J lost 5 bases. Germline CDR1 SGHRS, CDR2 YFSETQ. The CDR3 totals 14 residues. The CDR3 protein is CASSLTGRHTEAFF. CDR3 coding DNA: TGCGCCAGCAGCCTGACAGGGAGGCATACTGAAGCTTTCTTT.